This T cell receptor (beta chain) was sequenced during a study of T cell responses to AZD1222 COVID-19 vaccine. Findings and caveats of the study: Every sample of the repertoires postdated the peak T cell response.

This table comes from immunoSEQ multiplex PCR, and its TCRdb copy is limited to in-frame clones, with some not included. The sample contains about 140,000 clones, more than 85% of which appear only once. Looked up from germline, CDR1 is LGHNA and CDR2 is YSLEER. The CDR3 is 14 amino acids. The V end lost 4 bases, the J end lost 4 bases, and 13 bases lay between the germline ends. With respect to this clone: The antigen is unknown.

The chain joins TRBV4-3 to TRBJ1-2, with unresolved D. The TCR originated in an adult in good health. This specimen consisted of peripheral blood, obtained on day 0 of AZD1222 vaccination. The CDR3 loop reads CASSLGEGPYGYTF. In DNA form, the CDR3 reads TGCGCCAGCAGCCTAGGAGAAGGGCCCTATGGCTACACCTTC.